These T cell receptor beta chains were read from a single sample in a study of cytomegalovirus exposure and HLA in healthy donors. Libraries were prepared by immunoSEQ multiplex PCR; TCRdb keeps only in-frame clonotypes and omits some of them. The sample comprises 100,000 to 150,000 clones, approximately 75% of which are singletons, and 3% to 4.5% rests with the top ten. The sequencing sample was made of PBMCs. The receptors derive from a man in his thirties or forties in good health and CMV-seronegative. CDR3s include the opening cysteine and the closing phenylalanine or tryptophan. Size is omitted from some rows. Given values are once, few, many or a class for expanded clones.

CDR3 length: 17
V gene: TRBV6-1
J gene: TRBJ1-6
clone size: .
CDR3 protein: CASSGSLGGDLNSPLHF

CDR3 length: 16
V gene: TRBV5-4
J gene: TRBJ2-7
clone size: .
CDR3 protein: CASSLGQGKGSYEQYF

CDR3 length: 16
V gene: TRBV7-9
J gene: TRBJ2-2
clone size: .
CDR3 protein: CSSSFGSSGITGELFF

CDR3 length: 13
V gene: TRBV11-2
J gene: TRBJ1-1
clone size: .
CDR3 protein: CATRGGQNTEAFF

CDR3 length: 15
V gene: TRBV19
J gene: TRBJ2-3
clone size: .
CDR3 protein: CATQRGDGGTDTQYF

CDR3 length: 16
V gene: TRBV6-1
J gene: TRBJ2-5
clone size: .
CDR3 protein: CASSGAGLSVQETQYF

CDR3 length: 15
V gene: TRBV7-9
J gene: TRBJ2-1
clone size: .
CDR3 protein: CASSSTSGEGNEQFF

CDR3 length: 15
V gene: TRBV11-3
J gene: TRBJ2-5
clone size: .
CDR3 protein: CASSSAGSGQETQYF

CDR3 length: 15
V gene: TRBV27
J gene: TRBJ1-3
clone size: few
CDR3 protein: CASSLNWGPGNTIYF

CDR3 length: 14
V gene: TRBV7-2
J gene: TRBJ1-3
clone size: .
CDR3 protein: CASSLRQGGNTIYF

CDR3 length: 14
V gene: TRBV30
J gene: TRBJ2-2
clone size: few
CDR3 protein: CAWSRGGVGGELFF

CDR3 length: 17
V gene: TRBV7-2
J gene: TRBJ2-2
clone size: .
CDR3 protein: CASSLGIAGGYTGELFF

CDR3 length: 12
V gene: TRBV5-1
J gene: TRBJ2-7
clone size: .
CDR3 protein: CASSLGGREQYF

CDR3 length: 16
V gene: TRBV4-1
J gene: TRBJ1-2
clone size: .
CDR3 protein: CASSPRDRARNYGYTF

CDR3 length: 16
V gene: TRBV5-1
J gene: TRBJ2-7
clone size: .
CDR3 protein: CASSLDRLTGKGEQYF

CDR3 length: 14
V gene: TRBV10-3
J gene: TRBJ2-5
clone size: .
CDR3 protein: CAIRASTGPETQYF

CDR3 length: 18
V gene: TRBV5-1
J gene: TRBJ1-6
clone size: .
CDR3 protein: CASSRGAGGALANSPLHF

CDR3 length: 15
V gene: TRBV4-2
J gene: TRBJ1-3
clone size: .
CDR3 protein: CASSQDGGSGNTIYF

CDR3 length: 13
V gene: TRBV7-3
J gene: TRBJ2-5
clone size: few
CDR3 protein: CASSLIASETQYF

CDR3 length: 16
V gene: TRBV28
J gene: TRBJ2-7
clone size: once
CDR3 protein: CASRTSIAGETYEQYF

CDR3 length: 14
V gene: TRBV2
J gene: TRBJ2-3
clone size: .
CDR3 protein: CASSEGGPVDTQYF

CDR3 length: 15
V gene: TRBV19
J gene: TRBJ2-7
clone size: .
CDR3 protein: CASSIAPTVTYEQYF

CDR3 length: 12
V gene: TRBV11-2
J gene: TRBJ2-7
clone size: .
CDR3 protein: CASSQGVYEQYF

CDR3 length: 12
V gene: TRBV6-5
J gene: TRBJ2-7
clone size: .
CDR3 protein: CASSPRGYEQYF

CDR3 length: 15
V gene: TRBV9
J gene: TRBJ2-2
clone size: .
CDR3 protein: CASSVRDRGSGELFF

CDR3 length: 15
V gene: TRBV28
J gene: TRBJ2-3
clone size: .
CDR3 protein: CASGLGPLPTDTQYF

CDR3 length: 10
V gene: TRBV7-9
J gene: TRBJ1-1
clone size: few
CDR3 protein: CSSAETEAFF

CDR3 length: 14
V gene: TRBV6-1
J gene: TRBJ1-1
clone size: .
CDR3 protein: CASSVTGFGTEAFF

CDR3 length: 14
V gene: TRBV19
J gene: TRBJ2-7
clone size: few
CDR3 protein: CASSSQIGTYEQYF

CDR3 length: 16
V gene: TRBV28
J gene: TRBJ2-1
clone size: .
CDR3 protein: CASSSGRLAGIYEQFF

CDR3 length: 16
V gene: TRBV5-1
J gene: TRBJ1-2
clone size: .
CDR3 protein: CASSRGRDSTNYGYTF

CDR3 length: 14
V gene: TRBV5-6
J gene: .
clone size: .
CDR3 protein: CASSSQGMSYEQYF

CDR3 length: 15
V gene: TRBV7-9
J gene: TRBJ2-5
clone size: .
CDR3 protein: CASSLVRGSVETQYF

CDR3 length: 16
V gene: TRBV5-4
J gene: TRBJ2-3
clone size: .
CDR3 protein: CASSVFERGGTDTQYF

CDR3 length: 14
V gene: TRBV5-5
J gene: TRBJ1-1
clone size: .
CDR3 protein: CASSLEGEGAEAFF

CDR3 length: 13
V gene: TRBV6-5
J gene: TRBJ2-5
clone size: few
CDR3 protein: CASETGNQETQYF

CDR3 length: 15
V gene: TRBV5-1
J gene: TRBJ1-4
clone size: .
CDR3 protein: CASSFYQGANEKLFF

CDR3 length: 13
V gene: TRBV6-1
J gene: TRBJ1-2
clone size: .
CDR3 protein: CASSEYRDGGYTF

CDR3 length: 14
V gene: TRBV5-1
J gene: TRBJ1-1
clone size: .
CDR3 protein: CASSARGGDTEAFF

CDR3 length: 18
V gene: TRBV7-2
J gene: TRBJ2-6
clone size: .
CDR3 protein: CASSPRDRAPSGANVLTF

CDR3 length: 14
V gene: TRBV7-9
J gene: TRBJ2-3
clone size: .
CDR3 protein: CASSFAGSPDTQYF

CDR3 length: 13
V gene: TRBV4-1
J gene: TRBJ2-7
clone size: .
CDR3 protein: CASSRTGDYEQYF

CDR3 length: 15
V gene: TRBV15
J gene: TRBJ2-3
clone size: .
CDR3 protein: CATSRELAGQYTQYF